The present TCR beta chain was sequenced within a study of blood T cell repertoires in COVID-19. Those enrolled, adults aged 18 to 89 years, came from some 23 US areas. Participant-reported clinical history was the basis for cohort assignment. How the authors handled the data: How many nucleated cells were present was estimated from reference gene primer amplification. Clones were read by immunoSEQ multiplex PCR, and TCRdb kept only the in-frame ones, dropping some. For V, J and clone size, that table is used; D and trimming come from the DNA. The sample consists of fewer than 400,000 clones, around 90% of them appearing once. Germline V CDR1 and CDR2: SGHVS, FNYEAQ. The CDR3 is made up of 14 amino acids. V lost 5 bases, J lost 4 bases, and 14 bases lay in between.

The rearrangement links TRBV7-6 to TRBJ1-2, with a possible D match to TRBD1 (5 bases). Source material: PBMCs or T cells enriched from blood (not recorded which). The TCR originated in a woman aged 30 to 39 who had recovered from COVID-19. CDR3 nucleotides: TGTGCCAGCAGCCCCTCTCGGGGGTTCTATGGCTACACCTTC. This sequence encodes CASSPSRGFYGYTF.